A selection of T cell receptor beta chains follows, all from one sample in a study of radiation and T cells in renal cell carcinoma. The method was immunoSEQ multiplex PCR; TCRdb's version includes in-frame clones alone and lacks a portion of them. The sample has 150,000 or so clones; roughly nine tenths are singletons. The specimen comprised blood, sampled from a patient whose treatment included radiotherapy and nephrectomy. The source is a woman aged 70-85 years with renal cell carcinoma. CDR3s include the opening cysteine and the closing phenylalanine or tryptophan. Each record gives: clone size, V gene, D gene, J gene, CDR3 DNA, CDR3 protein. The D gene is left open where the match is weak. Rows may omit the clone size; those that give it use once, few, many or a size class.

clone size: .; V gene: TRBV11-2; D gene: TRBD2; J gene: TRBJ2-5; CDR3 DNA: TGTGCCAGCAGCTTAATGGCTAGCGGGGCGGAGACCCAGTACTTC; CDR3 protein: CASSLMASGAETQYF
clone size: once; V gene: TRBV6-4; D gene: .; J gene: TRBJ2-2; CDR3 DNA: TGTGCCAGCAGTGCTCAGATGAACACCGGGGAGCTGTTTTTT; CDR3 protein: CASSAQMNTGELFF
clone size: few; V gene: TRBV18; D gene: .; J gene: TRBJ2-5; CDR3 DNA: TGTGCCAGCTCACCCCGTCTAGATGCCGAGACCCAGTACTTC; CDR3 protein: CASSPRLDAETQYF
clone size: .; V gene: TRBV13; D gene: TRBD2; J gene: TRBJ2-3; CDR3 DNA: TGTGCCAGCAGCTTAGGAGGTGGCGGGGGTAGGACAGATACGCAGTATTTT; CDR3 protein: CASSLGGGGGRTDTQYF
clone size: few; V gene: TRBV5-3; D gene: .; J gene: TRBJ1-1; CDR3 DNA: TGTGCCAGAAGCTTGGGCCCAGCCCCTGAAGCTTTCTTT; CDR3 protein: CARSLGPAPEAFF
clone size: once; V gene: TRBV19; D gene: TRBD1; J gene: TRBJ2-6; CDR3 DNA: TGTGCCAGTAGTCCGTCCTTGGGACAGTATCTCTCTGGGGCCAACGTCCTGACTTTC; CDR3 protein: CASSPSLGQYLSGANVLTF
clone size: .; V gene: TRBV30; D gene: .; J gene: TRBJ1-1; CDR3 DNA: TGTGCTTTGGGGGGGGTCACTGAAGCTTTCTTT; CDR3 protein: CALGGVTEAFF
clone size: few; V gene: TRBV12-5; D gene: .; J gene: TRBJ1-1; CDR3 DNA: TGTGCTACCCCCCGGGACACTGAAGCTTTCTTT; CDR3 protein: CATPRDTEAFF
clone size: .; V gene: TRBV4-3; D gene: .; J gene: TRBJ1-1; CDR3 DNA: TGCGCCAGCAGCCAAAACCCCCGGCCAGCTTTCTTT; CDR3 protein: CASSQNPRPAFF
clone size: once; V gene: TRBV4-2; D gene: TRBD2; J gene: TRBJ2-5; CDR3 DNA: TGTGCCAGCAGCCCCGGGGGGGTTGGGGAGACCCAGTACTTC; CDR3 protein: CASSPGGVGETQYF
clone size: .; V gene: TRBV7-2; D gene: TRBD1; J gene: TRBJ1-4; CDR3 DNA: TGTGCCAGCAGCTTAAGACAGGGGAAGGGTAATGAAAAACTGTTTTTT; CDR3 protein: CASSLRQGKGNEKLFF
clone size: few; V gene: TRBV30; D gene: .; J gene: TRBJ1-1; CDR3 DNA: TGTGCCTGGAGTGTACGACAGAACACTGAAGCTTTCTTT; CDR3 protein: CAWSVRQNTEAFF
clone size: .; V gene: TRBV19; D gene: .; J gene: TRBJ1-5; CDR3 DNA: TGTGCCAGTAGTATGGGTAACAGGGAGAGTCAGCCCCAGCATTTT; CDR3 protein: CASSMGNRESQPQHF
clone size: .; V gene: TRBV19; D gene: .; J gene: TRBJ2-5; CDR3 DNA: TGTGCCAGTAGTATAGGGGCCGAGACCCAGTACTTC; CDR3 protein: CASSIGAETQYF
clone size: .; V gene: TRBV5-4; D gene: TRBD2; J gene: TRBJ2-7; CDR3 DNA: TGTGCCAGCAGCTTGGTGAGCGGGGGGGCCGGGGAGCAGTACTTC; CDR3 protein: CASSLVSGGAGEQYF
clone size: .; V gene: TRBV7-2; D gene: .; J gene: TRBJ2-1; CDR3 DNA: TGTGCCAGCAGCCAGACCGGCCAAGGTGAGCAGTTCTTC; CDR3 protein: CASSQTGQGEQFF
clone size: few; V gene: TRBV7-2; D gene: .; J gene: TRBJ2-2; CDR3 DNA: TGTGCCAGCAGCTCCGTCCTAGTGGCAGGGGAAACCGGGGAGCTGTTTTTT; CDR3 protein: CASSSVLVAGETGELFF
clone size: .; V gene: TRBV11-2; D gene: TRBD2; J gene: TRBJ2-3; CDR3 DNA: TGTGCCAGCAGCTCCCACCCAACCCGGGGGGTGGGCACAGATACGCAGTATTTT; CDR3 protein: CASSSHPTRGVGTDTQYF
clone size: .; V gene: TRBV19; D gene: TRBD2; J gene: TRBJ2-3; CDR3 DNA: TGTGCCAGTAGTAGAGGTGTGGCTAGCGGGGGGATAGATACGCAGTATTTT; CDR3 protein: CASSRGVASGGIDTQYF
clone size: .; V gene: TRBV27; D gene: .; J gene: TRBJ1-4; CDR3 DNA: TGTGCCAGCAGGTCGTTACTACGGGGACTTGATGAAAAACTGTTTTTT; CDR3 protein: CASRSLLRGLDEKLFF
clone size: once; V gene: TRBV27; D gene: TRBD1; J gene: TRBJ2-1; CDR3 DNA: TGTGCCAGCAGTGAGAGGACAGGGTACAATGAGCAGTTCTTC; CDR3 protein: CASSERTGYNEQFF
clone size: few; V gene: TRBV30; D gene: .; J gene: TRBJ1-1; CDR3 DNA: TGTGCCTGGAGTAAAGGGGACATAACTACTGAAGCTTTCTTT; CDR3 protein: CAWSKGDITTEAFF
clone size: .; V gene: TRBV5-1; D gene: .; J gene: TRBJ1-3; CDR3 DNA: TGCGCCAGCAGCTTGTCTGGGCAGAACTCTGGAAACACCATATATTTT; CDR3 protein: CASSLSGQNSGNTIYF
clone size: .; V gene: TRBV5-6; D gene: .; J gene: TRBJ2-5; CDR3 DNA: TGTGCCAGCAGCCCTGGAAGAGAGACCCAGTACTTC; CDR3 protein: CASSPGRETQYF
clone size: .; V gene: TRBV2; D gene: .; J gene: TRBJ2-1; CDR3 DNA: TGTGCCAGCACCCAAGGGGGGAGCTCCTACAATGAGCAGTTCTTC; CDR3 protein: CASTQGGSSYNEQFF
clone size: .; V gene: TRBV28; D gene: .; J gene: TRBJ2-1; CDR3 DNA: TGTGCCAGCAGTTTATCACGCGCCGGGGTGCAGTTCTTC; CDR3 protein: CASSLSRAGVQFF
clone size: .; V gene: TRBV7-3; D gene: TRBD1; J gene: TRBJ2-2; CDR3 DNA: TGTGCCAGCAGCTCCTTGGGGTGGGGTGGACAGGGGATCGTCGGGGAGCTGTTTTTT; CDR3 protein: CASSSLGWGGQGIVGELFF
clone size: .; V gene: TRBV7-2; D gene: .; J gene: TRBJ2-3; CDR3 DNA: TGTGCCAGCAGCAGCCGAGATACGCAGTATTTT; CDR3 protein: CASSSRDTQYF
clone size: .; V gene: TRBV25-1; D gene: .; J gene: TRBJ2-7; CDR3 DNA: TGTGCCAGCAGCGAAGCGGCGACATTCTACGAGCAGTACTTC; CDR3 protein: CASSEAATFYEQYF
clone size: .; V gene: TRBV4-3; D gene: .; J gene: TRBJ2-5; CDR3 DNA: TGCGCCAGCAGCCAAGGGCGCCAAGAGACCCAGTACTTC; CDR3 protein: CASSQGRQETQYF
clone size: once; V gene: TRBV28; D gene: TRBD1; J gene: TRBJ1-6; CDR3 DNA: TGTGCCAGCAGTTTATGGGGACAGGGGCAGGGAATCTATAATTCACCCCTCCACTTT; CDR3 protein: CASSLWGQGQGIYNSPLHF
clone size: .; V gene: TRBV11-1; D gene: .; J gene: TRBJ1-2; CDR3 DNA: TGTGCCAGCAGCCTGAGTGGGTACGGCTACACCTTC; CDR3 protein: CASSLSGYGYTF
clone size: .; V gene: TRBV15; D gene: .; J gene: TRBJ2-2; CDR3 DNA: TGTGCCACCAGCAGAGATCCCCGGGAGCTGTTTTTT; CDR3 protein: CATSRDPRELFF
clone size: .; V gene: TRBV7-2; D gene: .; J gene: TRBJ1-1; CDR3 DNA: TGTGCCAGCAGCCGAAAACAGGGAAGAACTGAAGCTTTCTTT; CDR3 protein: CASSRKQGRTEAFF
clone size: .; V gene: TRBV19; D gene: .; J gene: TRBJ1-5; CDR3 DNA: TGTGCCAGTAGCGAAACTGACGGGACGGGGCAGCCCCAGCATTTT; CDR3 protein: CASSETDGTGQPQHF
clone size: .; V gene: TRBV7-8; D gene: .; J gene: TRBJ1-5; CDR3 DNA: TGTGCCAGCAGCTCGGGGTCCTATCAGCCCCAGCATTTT; CDR3 protein: CASSSGSYQPQHF
clone size: .; V gene: TRBV4-2; D gene: .; J gene: TRBJ2-1; CDR3 DNA: TGTGCCAGCGGTAAAGAACTGGGGCGAGACAATGAGCAGTTCTTC; CDR3 protein: CASGKELGRDNEQFF